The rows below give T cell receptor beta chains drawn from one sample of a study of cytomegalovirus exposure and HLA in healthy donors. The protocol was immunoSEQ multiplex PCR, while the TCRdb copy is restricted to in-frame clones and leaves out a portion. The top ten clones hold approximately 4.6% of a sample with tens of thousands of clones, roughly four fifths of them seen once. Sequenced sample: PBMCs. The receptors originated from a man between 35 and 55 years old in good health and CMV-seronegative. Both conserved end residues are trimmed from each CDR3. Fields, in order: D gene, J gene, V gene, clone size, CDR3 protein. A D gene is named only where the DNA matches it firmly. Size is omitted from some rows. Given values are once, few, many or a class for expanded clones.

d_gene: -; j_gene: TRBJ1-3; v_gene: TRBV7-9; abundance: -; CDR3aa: ASSPVTPGGKAGNTIY
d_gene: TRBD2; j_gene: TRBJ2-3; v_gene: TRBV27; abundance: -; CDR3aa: ASSPGLAGPSTDTQY
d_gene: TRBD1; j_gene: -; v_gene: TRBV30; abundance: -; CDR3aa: AWSGTGGLEQY
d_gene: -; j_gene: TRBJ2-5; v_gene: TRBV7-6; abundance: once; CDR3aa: ASSFLAPAAPQTQY
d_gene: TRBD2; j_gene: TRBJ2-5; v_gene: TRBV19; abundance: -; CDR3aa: ASSILAGVVGETQY
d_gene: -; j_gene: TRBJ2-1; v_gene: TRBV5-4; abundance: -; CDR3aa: ASSLGSNEQF
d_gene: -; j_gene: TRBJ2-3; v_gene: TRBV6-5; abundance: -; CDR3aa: ASSYHGSGTDTQY
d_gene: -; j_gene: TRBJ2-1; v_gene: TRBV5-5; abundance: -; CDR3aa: ASSYGGLGGDAF
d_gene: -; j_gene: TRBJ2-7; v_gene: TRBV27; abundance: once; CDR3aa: ASSIPRGGEQY
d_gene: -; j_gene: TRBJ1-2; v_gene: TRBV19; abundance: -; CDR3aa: ASRRDTTTGYT
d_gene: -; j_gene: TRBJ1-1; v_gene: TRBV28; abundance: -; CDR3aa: ASSFVRGTEAF
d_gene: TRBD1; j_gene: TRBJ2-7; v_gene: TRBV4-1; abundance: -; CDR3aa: ASSQVDRGLYEQY
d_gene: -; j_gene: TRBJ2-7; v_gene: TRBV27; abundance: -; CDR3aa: ASSLGLAHDEQY
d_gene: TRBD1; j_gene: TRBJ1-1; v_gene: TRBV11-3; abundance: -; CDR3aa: ASSSRQGTEAF
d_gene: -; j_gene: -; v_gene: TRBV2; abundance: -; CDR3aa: ASSEEWGAYEQY
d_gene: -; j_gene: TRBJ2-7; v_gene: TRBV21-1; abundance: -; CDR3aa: ASSQRLHEQY
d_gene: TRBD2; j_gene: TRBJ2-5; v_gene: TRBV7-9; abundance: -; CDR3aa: ASSLPTSGPRTQY
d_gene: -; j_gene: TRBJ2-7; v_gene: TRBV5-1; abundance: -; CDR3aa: ASSLAGGAGPDLYEQY
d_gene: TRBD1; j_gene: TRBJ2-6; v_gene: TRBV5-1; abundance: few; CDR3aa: ASSPGTGSSGANVLT
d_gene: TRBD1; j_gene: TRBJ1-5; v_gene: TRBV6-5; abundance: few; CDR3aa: ATADRGGSNQPQH
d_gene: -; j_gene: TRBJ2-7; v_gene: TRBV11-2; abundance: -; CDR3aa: ASSFGHSYEQY
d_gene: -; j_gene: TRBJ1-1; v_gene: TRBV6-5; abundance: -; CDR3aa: ASRTGGVMNTEAF
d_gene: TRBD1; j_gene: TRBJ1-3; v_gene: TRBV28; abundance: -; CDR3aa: ASGRDRTDFSGNTIY
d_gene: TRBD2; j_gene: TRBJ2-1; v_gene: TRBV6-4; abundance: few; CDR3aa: ASSGGLEQF
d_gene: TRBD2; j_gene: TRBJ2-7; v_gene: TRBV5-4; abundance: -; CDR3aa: AGSFLAGEQY
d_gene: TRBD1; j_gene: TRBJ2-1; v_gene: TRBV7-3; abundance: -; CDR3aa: ASSRTGGTYNEQF
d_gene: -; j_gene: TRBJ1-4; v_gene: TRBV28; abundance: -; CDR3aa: ASTSPGVRAGKLF
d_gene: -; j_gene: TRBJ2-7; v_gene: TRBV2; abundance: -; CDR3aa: ASSERGHAYEQY
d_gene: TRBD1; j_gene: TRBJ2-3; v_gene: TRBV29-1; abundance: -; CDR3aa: SVTGTGSTDTQY
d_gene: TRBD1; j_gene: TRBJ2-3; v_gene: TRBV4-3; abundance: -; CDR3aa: ASSQGSATGVGDTQY
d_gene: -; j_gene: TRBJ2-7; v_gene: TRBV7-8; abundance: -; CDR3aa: ASSLGSIGKRYEQY
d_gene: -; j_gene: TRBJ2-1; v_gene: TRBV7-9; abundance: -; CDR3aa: ASSSPGAEGNEQF
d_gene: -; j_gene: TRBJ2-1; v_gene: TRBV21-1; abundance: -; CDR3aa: ASCERELSYNEQF
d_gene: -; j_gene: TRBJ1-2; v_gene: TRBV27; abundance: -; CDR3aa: ASSLEANYGYT
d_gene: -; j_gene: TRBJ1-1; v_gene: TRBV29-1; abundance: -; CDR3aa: SVEREGTEAF
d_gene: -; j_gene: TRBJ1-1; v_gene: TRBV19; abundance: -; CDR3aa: ASSNNRYEAF
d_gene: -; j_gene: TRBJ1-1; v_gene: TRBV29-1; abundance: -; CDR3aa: SGTENTEAF